Reported below is one TCR beta chain. It lacks a known antigen. One base away there is no much larger clone; base qualities are not given. RNA was extracted with the RNeasy kit and about 0.5 to 1 ug was reverse transcribed using random hexamers. TCR beta CDR3 regions were amplified with the immunoSEQ multiplex PCR assay covering 54 Vbeta and 13 Jbeta segments. Bias from PCR amplification was corrected by using a synthetic template baseline for primer optimization and for computational correction. The authors' pipeline ran thus. Reads were annotated to V, D and J genes according to IMGT and were analyzed with immunoSEQ Analyzer, with only productive sequences retained. To calculate clonality, Shannon entropy was normalized by log2 of the number of productive unique sequences and then subtracted from one. Public and private clones were assessed among the 100 most prevalent clones of each patient and control. A clone was defined as Susac-specific if it was absent from the healthy and MS cohorts, from some 1,100 published viral clones and from other ImmuneACCESS disease sequences. The raw public reads went through TCRdb reprocessing: fastp at Q25, MiXCR clone calling, in-frame beta chains kept. Records with the same CDR3 protein are collapsed into one entry carrying the most frequent genes and DNA. The V and J calls shown here were made by TCRdb, not taken from the authors' results. This sample is represented by hundreds of thousands of distinct CDR3 sequences; more than 70% of them were singletons. Of the sample, 0.09% to 0.15% falls within the top ten clones.

High-throughput TCR beta sequencing profiled peripheral blood CD8+ and CD4+ T cells from healthy donors, Susac syndrome patients and multiple sclerosis patients. Multiple sclerosis controls were treatment-naive patients with stable or active relapsing-remitting disease fulfilling revised McDonald criteria. Bulk CD8+ and CD4+ T cells were purified magnetically by negative isolation, whereas CD8+ TEMRA cells were enriched by FACS. Blood was collected in EDTA tubes and processed within 24 hours, with PBMCs isolated through density gradient centrifugation. PBMCs destined for TCR sequencing were cryopreserved in liquid nitrogen and later thawed in a 37 °C water bath. A purity of at least 90% was achieved for sorted or isolated CD4+, CD8+ and CD8+ TEMRA cells. Sequences DFQATT (CDR1) and SNEGSKA (CDR2) are obtained from the germline V gene (reference sequence). Reading from cysteine to phenylalanine, the CDR3 counts 13 amino acids. The CDR3 DNA has 39 bases and is translated from base 1. The germline V end is reduced by 5 bases and the J end by 0 bases; junction bases left unmatched: 4.

The data originate from a study of CD8 T cells in Susac syndrome (dated by TCRdb to about 2019). About the full investigation: The study used repertoire sequencing to test whether antigen drove CD8+ T cell activation and differentiation in Susac syndrome. The study compared CD8+ T cell repertoire clonality among 11 to 12 healthy donors, about 14 Susac syndrome patients and around 16 multiple sclerosis patients.

Study-wide conclusions, independent of this receptor: The number of individuals in the TCR sequencing and HLA analysis was recognized as being relatively small.

The clonotype comes from a human donor with multiple sclerosis. The V gene is TRBV20-1 and the J gene is TRBJ2-7, with 7 bases in between that match TRBD1. The specimen was CD8+ T cells from PBMCs. The CDR3 region reads CSALRQGSYEQYF. The sequence in DNA is TGCAGTGCTTTACGACAGGGCTCCTACGAGCAGTACTTC.